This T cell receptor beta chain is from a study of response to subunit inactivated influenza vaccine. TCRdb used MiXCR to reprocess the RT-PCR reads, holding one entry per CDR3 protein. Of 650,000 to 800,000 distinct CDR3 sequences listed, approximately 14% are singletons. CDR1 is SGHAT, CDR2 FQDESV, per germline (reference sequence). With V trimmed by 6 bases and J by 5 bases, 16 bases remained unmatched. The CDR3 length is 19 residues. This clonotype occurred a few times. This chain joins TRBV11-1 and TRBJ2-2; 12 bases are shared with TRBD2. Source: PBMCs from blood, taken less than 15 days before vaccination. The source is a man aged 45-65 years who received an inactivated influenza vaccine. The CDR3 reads CASSSWMTSGSPTTGELFF. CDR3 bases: TGTGCCAGCAGTTCCTGGATGACTAGCGGGAGCCCAACAACCGGGGAGCTGTTTTTT.